This TCR beta chain originates from a study of control samples from healthy donors and cancer patients. The CDR3 runs 12 residues. V was pared by 1 base and J by 8 bases, with 8 bases between. Looked up from germline, CDR1 is SGHTA and CDR2 is FQGNSA. Clones were read by immunoSEQ multiplex PCR, and TCRdb kept only the in-frame ones, dropping some. The sample has more than 30,000 clones, approximately 93% seen once. Sequenced: blood. The source is a man in his sixties in good health. The chain uses TRBV7-2 and TRBJ1-2; D gene unclear. The CDR3 DNA follows: TGTGCCAGCAGCTTAGACCTCGGAGGCTACACCTTC. Protein product: CASSLDLGGYTF.